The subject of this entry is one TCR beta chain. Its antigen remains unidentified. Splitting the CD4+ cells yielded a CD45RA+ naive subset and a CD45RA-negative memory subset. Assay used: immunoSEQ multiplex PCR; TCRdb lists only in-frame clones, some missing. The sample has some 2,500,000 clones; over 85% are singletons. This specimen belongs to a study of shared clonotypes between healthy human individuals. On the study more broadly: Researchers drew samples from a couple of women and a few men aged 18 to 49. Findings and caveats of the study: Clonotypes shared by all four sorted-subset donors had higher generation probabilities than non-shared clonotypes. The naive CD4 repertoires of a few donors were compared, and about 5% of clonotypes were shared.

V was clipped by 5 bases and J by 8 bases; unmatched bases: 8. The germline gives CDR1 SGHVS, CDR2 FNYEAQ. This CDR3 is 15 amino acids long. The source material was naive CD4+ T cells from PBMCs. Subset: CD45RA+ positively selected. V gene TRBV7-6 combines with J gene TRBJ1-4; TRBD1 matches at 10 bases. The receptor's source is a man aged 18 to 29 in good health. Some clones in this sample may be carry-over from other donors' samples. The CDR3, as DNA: TGTGCCAGCAGCGATTGGACAGGGGGTGACGAAAAACTGTTTTTT. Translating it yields CASSDWTGGDEKLFF.